These 18 T cell receptor beta chains were sequenced from one sample in a study of technical replicates of blood from several donors. Profiled with immunoSEQ multiplex PCR; TCRdb holds only in-frame clones, not every one. The sample holds roughly 60,000 clones, about 92% seen once. Sequenced sample: PBMCs. These receptors came from a human donor in good health. Some clones in this sample may be carry-over from other donors' samples.

The chain joins TRBV6-1 to TRBJ2-2; 7 bases match TRBD1. CDR1 and CDR2 (germline): MNHNS, SASEGT. With V trimmed by 4 bases and J by 3 bases, 5 bases remained unmatched. This CDR3 comprises 15 residues. CDR3 DNA sequence: TGTGCCAGCAGTGCGGACAGGTTGTACACCGGGGAGCTGTTTTTT. This gives the protein CASSADRLYTGELFF.

This clone was detected only once. The V gene is TRBV27, the J gene TRBJ2-7, with D maybe TRBD1 (6 bases). CDR1 and CDR2 (germline): MNHEY, SMNVEV (reference sequence). This CDR3 has 14 amino acids. Trimming cost V 5 bases and J 3 bases, with 14 bases left between them. The CDR3 sequence is CASSPGQRVYEQYF. Here the CDR3 DNA reads TGTGCCAGCAGTCCAGGACAGAGAGTCTACGAGCAGTACTTC.

J is TRBJ2-3 and V is TRBV2, with a weak D call TRBD2 (5 bases). Germline V gene sequence: CDR1 SNHLY, CDR2 FYNNEI. V shed 2 bases and J shed 6 bases, with 12 bases lying between them. This CDR3 spans 14 amino acids. The CDR3 is CASSELSGWDTQYF. CDR3 nucleotide sequence: TGTGCCAGCAGTGAACTAAGCGGCTGGGATACGCAGTATTTT.

The table lists this clone with a count of one. The genes are TRBV7-2 and TRBJ2-7; D gene ambiguous. CDR3 length: 14 amino acids. Germline CDR1 SGHTA, CDR2 FQGNSA. Trimming left V 6 bases short and J 2 bases short, with 14 bases between. CDR3 sequence (DNA): TGTGCCAGCAGACATCCAGGCAGGCCCTACGAGCAGTACTTC. Translating it yields CASRHPGRPYEQYF.

The genes are TRBV9 and TRBJ2-2; 11 nucleotides match TRBD1. Germline loops: CDR1 SGDLS, CDR2 YYNGEE. V lost 8 bases, J lost 6 bases, and 3 bases stayed unmatched. This CDR3 has 13 residues. The CDR3: CASSGQGAGELFF. The CDR3 DNA sequence: TGTGCCAGTTCGGGACAGGGGGCCGGGGAGCTGTTTTTT.

V is TRBV6-1 and J is TRBJ2-2, with 11 positions matching TRBD2. The CDR3 is 16 amino acids. The junction had 7 bases not matched to a gene; V was cut back by 4 bases and J by 6 bases. Per the germline V gene, CDR1 is MNHNS and CDR2 is SASEGT. The CDR3 DNA is TGTGCCAGCAGTGGGCGGATAGCGGGAGGGCCCGGGGAGCTGTTTTTT. As protein: CASSGRIAGGPGELFF.

V usage is TRBV2 and J usage is TRBJ1-2, with D possibly TRBD1 on 6 matching bases. The CDR3 totals 12 residues. The V end was cut by 4 bases, the J end by 7 bases, with 10 bases between. CDR1 is SNHLY, CDR2 FYNNEI, per germline. CDR3 DNA sequence: TGTGCCAGCAGTGCCAGACAGGTTGGCTACACCTTC. Amino acid sequence: CASSARQVGYTF.

V is TRBV5-1 and J is TRBJ2-3, with TRBD2 as a possible D gene (5 bases). CDR1 is SGHRS and CDR2 is YFSETQ in the germline V gene. The CDR3 totals 12 residues. Trimming pared 5 bases from V and 6 bases from J, leaving 10 bases between. As DNA, the CDR3 is TGCGCCAGCAGAGGAGGCTGGGATACGCAGTATTTT. This gives the protein CASRGGWDTQYF.

This clone was seen once. The V and J genes are TRBV5-1 and TRBJ2-1, with 10 bases fitting TRBD2. J was trimmed by 6 bases and V by 0 bases; bases with no gene match: 6. The germline V gene has CDR1 SGHRS and CDR2 YFSETQ. The CDR3 contains 16 residues. The CDR3 DNA follows: TGCGCCAGCAGCTTGGTAGGGACTAGCGTCTCCAATGAGCAGTTCTTC. As protein: CASSLVGTSVSNEQFF.

This clone was seen ten or more times. The chain employs TRBV5-1 and TRBJ2-1; possible D gene TRBD2, 6 bases. Deletions cut 1 base from V and 8 bases from J, with 22 bases between. Per the germline V gene, CDR1 is SGHRS and CDR2 is YFSETQ. This CDR3 contains 17 residues. The DNA for the CDR3 is TGCGCCAGCAGCTTGTGGGGGGTAAGCCTTGGGTCTCATGAGCAGTTCTTC. It translates to CASSLWGVSLGSHEQFF.

In its sample, this clone was seen once. V gene TRBV7-6 combines with J gene TRBJ2-2, with TRBD2 identical over 7 bases. This CDR3 has 18 residues. V trimming: 5 bases; J trimming: 4 bases; junction bases outside the gene matches: 16. Germline CDR1 SGHVS, CDR2 FNYEAQ. CDR3 sequence reads: CASSTPLGAGLSTGELFF. In DNA form, the CDR3 reads TGTGCCAGCAGCACACCCCTGGGAGCGGGGTTATCCACCGGGGAGCTGTTTTTT.

This clone was seen only once. The chain has TRBV7-9 and TRBJ1-2; D remains unclear. The V and J ends lost 1 base and 5 bases respectively, with 8 bases between them. Germline-derived CDR1 and CDR2 are SEHNR and FQNEAQ (reference sequence). There are 13 residues in the CDR3. CDR3 nucleotides: TGTGCCAGCAGCTTAGTCGGCGGATATGGCTACACCTTC. It codes for CASSLVGGYGYTF.

The rearrangement joins TRBV4-3 to TRBJ2-7, with 11 bases aligning to TRBD1. Germline loops: CDR1 LGHNA, CDR2 YSLEER. The CDR3 has 16 residues. V shed 3 bases, J shed 4 bases, and the junction held 8 bases outside the gene matches. This CDR3 reads CASSHLRGQGAYEQYF. In nucleotides, the CDR3 is TGCGCCAGCAGCCACCTTCGAGGACAGGGGGCTTACGAGCAGTACTTC.

The chain has TRBV11-3 and TRBJ2-1; 7 bases match TRBD1. CDR1 is SGHNT and CDR2 is YENEEA in the germline V gene. This CDR3 contains 12 residues. Unmatched junction bases numbered 3, after V lost 5 bases and J lost 8 bases. CDR3 protein: CASSKTGDEQFF. CDR3 nucleotide sequence: TGTGCCAGCAGCAAAACAGGGGATGAGCAGTTCTTC.

The chain links TRBV5-1 to TRBJ2-1, with D perhaps matching TRBD1 (7 bases). The CDR3 runs to 15 residues. Trimming shortened V by 4 bases and J by 1 base, and 12 bases separated the two germline ends. Germline CDR1 reads SGHRS; CDR2 reads YFSETQ. CDR3 sequence (DNA): TGCGCCAGCAGCCCAGGGGGGCCATCCTACAATGAGCAGTTCTTC. Its translation is CASSPGGPSYNEQFF.

The V call is TRBV4-3, the J call TRBJ1-2; 7 bases map to TRBD1. Germline loops: CDR1 LGHNA, CDR2 YSLEER. The CDR3 runs to 14 residues. J was trimmed by 8 bases and V by 1 base; bases with no gene match: 7. The CDR3 reads CASSQATGSKGYTF. In DNA, the CDR3 is TGCGCCAGCAGCCAAGCGACAGGGAGTAAGGGCTACACCTTC.

V and J are TRBV29-1 and TRBJ1-2, with D perhaps matching TRBD1 (6 bases). The CDR3 spans 14 residues. Trimming took 4 bases from V and 4 from J, leaving 16 bases between them. Germline CDR1 and CDR2: SQVTM and ANQGSEA. The CDR3 reads CSVVPPGQFYGYTF. Written as DNA, the CDR3 is TGCAGCGTTGTTCCCCCGGGACAATTCTATGGCTACACCTTC.

The chain is built from TRBV5-1 and TRBJ1-1, with 8 bases matching TRBD1. The V segment lost 4 bases and the J segment 4 bases; nucleotides outside the gene matches: 12. Germline V CDR1 and CDR2: SGHRS, YFSETQ. This CDR3 has 16 amino acids. CDR3 amino acids: CASSPGQGLSGTEAFF. The CDR3 DNA reads as TGCGCCAGCAGCCCCGGACAGGGATTGTCCGGCACTGAAGCTTTCTTT.